This T cell receptor beta chain was found in a study of identical twins. V lost 0 bases, J lost 2 bases, and 18 bases lay in between. Germline V CDR1 and CDR2: DFQATT, SNEGSKA (reference sequence). The CDR3 has 17 amino acids. A single record per CDR3 protein comes from TCRdb applying MiXCR to the 5' RACE reads. The table records more than 1.5 million distinct CDR3 sequences, about 32% of them present only once. The receptor was isolated from a newborn girl in good health. The J gene is TRBJ2-3, the V gene TRBV20-1, with a weak D call TRBD2 (7 bases). Sequenced sample: cord blood. In DNA form, the CDR3 reads TGCAGTGCTAGAGATTGGGGTTGGGCGGGGGCCACAGATACGCAGTATTTT. This gives the protein CSARDWGWAGATDTQYF.